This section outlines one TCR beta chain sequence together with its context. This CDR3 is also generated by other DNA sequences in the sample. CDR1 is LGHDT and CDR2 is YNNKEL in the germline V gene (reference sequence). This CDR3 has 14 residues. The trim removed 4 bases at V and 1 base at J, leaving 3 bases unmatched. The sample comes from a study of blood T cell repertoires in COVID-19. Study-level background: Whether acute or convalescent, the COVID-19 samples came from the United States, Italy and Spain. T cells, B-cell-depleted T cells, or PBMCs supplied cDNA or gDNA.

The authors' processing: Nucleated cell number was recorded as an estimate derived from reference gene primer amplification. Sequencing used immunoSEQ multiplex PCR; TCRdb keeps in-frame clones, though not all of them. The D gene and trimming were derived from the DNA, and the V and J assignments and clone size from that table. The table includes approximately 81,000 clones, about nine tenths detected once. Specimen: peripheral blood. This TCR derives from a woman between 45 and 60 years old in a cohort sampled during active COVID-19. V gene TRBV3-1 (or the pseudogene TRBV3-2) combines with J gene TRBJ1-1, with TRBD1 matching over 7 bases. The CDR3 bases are TGTGCCAGCAGCCCTCGGACAGGGAACACTGAAGCTTTCTTT. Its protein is CASSPRTGNTEAFF.